Listed below are T cell receptor beta chains from one sample, sequenced in a study of T cells after yellow fever vaccination. TCRdb fed the 5' RACE reads into MiXCR, producing one record per CDR3 protein. This sample has some 550,000 distinct CDR3 sequences, with 15% to 20% found just once. The starting material was PBMCs, obtained 15 days after the yellow fever booster vaccination. The origin of the receptors is a man younger than 45 who received the YFV17D yellow fever vaccine. Both conserved end residues are part of each CDR3. The order of the fields is J gene, V gene, CDR3 protein.

J gene: TRBJ1-6; V gene: TRBV6-1; CDR3 protein: CASRPGFGSSPLHF
J gene: TRBJ1-4; V gene: TRBV11-2; CDR3 protein: CASSFSRGDRGSGNELFF
J gene: TRBJ2-6; V gene: TRBV4-1; CDR3 protein: CASSQGTGRSGANVLTF
J gene: TRBJ2-2; V gene: TRBV29-1; CDR3 protein: CSVLLGHQNTGELFF
J gene: TRBJ2-7; V gene: TRBV5-1; CDR3 protein: CASSLGQAGSYEQYF
J gene: TRBJ2-1; V gene: TRBV10-3; CDR3 protein: CAIGLAGGEQFF
J gene: TRBJ2-7; V gene: TRBV20-1; CDR3 protein: CSARAANRGLDYEQYF
J gene: TRBJ2-7; V gene: TRBV5-1; CDR3 protein: CASSVDGYGGEQYF
J gene: TRBJ2-7; V gene: TRBV28; CDR3 protein: CASTGPLYEQYF
J gene: TRBJ1-2; V gene: TRBV20-1; CDR3 protein: CSASRKGAIYGYTF
J gene: TRBJ2-7; V gene: TRBV2; CDR3 protein: CASRDGRYEQYF
J gene: TRBJ1-2; V gene: TRBV10-3; CDR3 protein: CAIEDGSNYGYTF
J gene: TRBJ2-7; V gene: TRBV14; CDR3 protein: CASSWTSGTQYF
J gene: TRBJ2-3; V gene: TRBV5-5; CDR3 protein: CASRQGRPSTDTQYF
J gene: TRBJ2-7; V gene: TRBV12-3/TRBV12-4; CDR3 protein: CASSKSGQNYEQYF
J gene: TRBJ1-4; V gene: TRBV5-6; CDR3 protein: CASSLTLRREKLFF
J gene: TRBJ2-7; V gene: TRBV18; CDR3 protein: CASSPGQGGREQYF
J gene: TRBJ2-5; V gene: TRBV5-4; CDR3 protein: CASSLEAAYEETQYF
J gene: TRBJ2-7; V gene: TRBV7-2; CDR3 protein: CASSTSRTIGEQYF
J gene: TRBJ2-3; V gene: TRBV5-1; CDR3 protein: CASSTSDRGISISDTQYF
J gene: TRBJ2-7; V gene: TRBV7-2; CDR3 protein: CASSLGSSGISEQYF
J gene: TRBJ2-2; V gene: TRBV25-1; CDR3 protein: CASSESYAGELFF
J gene: TRBJ2-1; V gene: TRBV7-9; CDR3 protein: CASSPLADSYNEQFF
J gene: TRBJ2-7; V gene: TRBV20-1; CDR3 protein: CSARKGLEGYF
J gene: TRBJ2-5; V gene: TRBV18; CDR3 protein: CASSPGLAKETQYF
J gene: TRBJ2-3; V gene: TRBV10-3; CDR3 protein: CAISPSTDTQYF
J gene: TRBJ1-5; V gene: TRBV28; CDR3 protein: CASSLTGTGGTPQHF
J gene: TRBJ2-1; V gene: TRBV7-3; CDR3 protein: CASSLSSGPSSYNEQFF
J gene: TRBJ2-3; V gene: TRBV4-2; CDR3 protein: CASTSQGGSRTDTQYF
J gene: TRBJ2-3; V gene: TRBV6-1; CDR3 protein: CASRPEREGRFGTQYF
J gene: TRBJ1-5; V gene: TRBV6-1; CDR3 protein: CASSERGKSPVGQPQHF
J gene: TRBJ2-2; V gene: TRBV27; CDR3 protein: CASSLNLAGVGGELFF
J gene: TRBJ2-1; V gene: TRBV20-1; CDR3 protein: CSARDSGSIWNEQFF
J gene: TRBJ2-1; V gene: TRBV7-2; CDR3 protein: CASSSGTSGIGVEQFF
J gene: TRBJ2-4; V gene: TRBV9; CDR3 protein: CASSPPPPSGSRVDIQYF
J gene: TRBJ2-5; V gene: TRBV24-1; CDR3 protein: CATSELSSGKETQYF
J gene: TRBJ2-5; V gene: TRBV7-6; CDR3 protein: CASSLMTSTETQYF
J gene: TRBJ2-4; V gene: TRBV12-3/TRBV12-4; CDR3 protein: CATPHSSRLAKNIQYF
J gene: TRBJ1-3; V gene: TRBV19; CDR3 protein: CASSPNTSGNTIYF
J gene: TRBJ2-1; V gene: TRBV2; CDR3 protein: CASSATGQGDEQFF
J gene: TRBJ2-5; V gene: TRBV20-1; CDR3 protein: CSARTGEQTQYF
J gene: TRBJ2-1; V gene: TRBV7-2; CDR3 protein: CASSLVVGLSYNEQFF